These 25 T cell receptor beta chains were sequenced from one sample in a study of tumor-infiltrating lymphocytes in primary liver carcinoma. With a constant-region primer, TCR beta cDNA was made from approximately 520 ng of total RNA. Slightly modified ARM-PCR with three nested multiplex PCR rounds yielded TCR beta libraries. PCR rounds one and two used TRBV1-TRBV30 forward primers with a C-beta reverse primer for approximately 10 cycles each. MiXCR was run by TCRdb on the multiplex PCR reads, yielding one entry per CDR3 protein. The repertoire holds roughly 330,000 distinct CDR3 sequences, with roughly 61% as singletons. The source of the blood RNA was unsorted whole blood, and germline DNA was extracted as well. Sequencing input: peripheral blood. These receptors came from a man aged 35-49 years with primary liver carcinoma and hepatitis B virus infection.

This clonotype was counted only a few times. The V and J genes are TRBV6-5 and TRBJ2-1; 7 bases are shared with TRBD1. Germline CDR1 MNHEY, CDR2 SVGAGI. The V and J ends lost 6 bases and 2 bases, in that order; junction bases with no gene match: 7. CDR3 length: 15 amino acids. The CDR3 DNA reads TGTGCCAGCAGCCTCTGGGGACAGACCTACAATGAGCAGTTCTTC. Protein product: CASSLWGQTYNEQFF.

Of note for this clonotype: One end of the junction is discordant with germline, which a read error may explain. This rearrangement joins TRBV6-5 to TRBJ1-2; the D gene is possibly TRBD1 (5 bases). This CDR3 spans 14 amino acids. The germline V gene has CDR1 MNHEY and CDR2 SVGAGI. CDR3 sequence reads: CAISIRVFGYGYIF. CDR3 sequence (DNA): TGTGCCATCAGTATCAGGGTATTCGGCTATGGCTACATCTTC.

Remarks on this clonotype: Without the conserved terminal phenylalanine or tryptophan, this CDR3 likely stems from a read error. The chain recombines TRBV6-2 or TRBV6-3 with TRBJ2-1, with 8 positions matching TRBD2. Germline CDR1 is MNHEY and CDR2 is SVGEGT. V lost 2 bases to trimming and J lost 8 bases; unmatched junction nucleotides: 17. The CDR3 has 18 amino acids. CDR3 sequence reads: CASSYLPGTRGSWDEQFY. The CDR3 DNA is TGTGCCAGCAGTTACCTACCCGGGACTAGAGGGAGTTGGGATGAGCAGTTCTAC.

On this clonotype itself: The junction shows a germline mismatch at one end, possibly a read error. The chain uses TRBV4-3 and TRBJ2-3; 11 nucleotides match TRBD2. The CDR3 length is 16 residues. Germline V gene lookup returns CDR1 LGHNA and CDR2 YSLEER. The CDR3 sequence: CASSQALAGGSMGQCF. The CDR3 nucleotides read TGCGCCAGTAGCCAAGCCCTAGCGGGAGGATCGATGGGGCAGTGTTTT.

This clonotype was recorded a few times. The V and J genes are TRBV11-2 and TRBJ1-2; D is undetermined. The CDR3 is 13 residues long. Trimming removed 9 bases from V and 1 base from J, with 12 bases in between. The germline gives CDR1 SGHAT, CDR2 FQNNGV. The CDR3 sequence: CASGPRVNYGYTF. The CDR3 DNA follows: TGTGCCAGTGGTCCGAGGGTTAACTATGGCTACACCTTC.

The chain carries TRBV14 and TRBJ2-3; TRBD1 is a possible D gene (5 bases). In germline, CDR1 is SGHDN, CDR2 FVKESK. The V and J ends lost 2 bases and 6 bases respectively, with 9 bases between them. The CDR3 has 13 residues. The CDR3 DNA is TGTGCCAGCAGCCAAAATGGGGCGGATACGCAGTATTTT. It encodes CASSQNGADTQYF.

This chain joins TRBV4-2 and TRBJ1-3, with 10 nucleotides matching TRBD1. After removal of 8 bases from V and 2 bases from J, the junction contained 6 bases not matched to a gene. Germline CDR1 LGHNA, CDR2 YNFKEQ. The CDR3 sequence is 15 residues long. For the CDR3, the DNA is TGTGCCAGCGGTCAGACAGGGGGCGCTGGAAACACCATATATTTT. Protein: CASGQTGGAGNTIYF.

Comment on this clonotype: Just one base apart from a much larger clone, this may be a read error. The chain recombines TRBV6-2 or TRBV6-3 with TRBJ2-7, with TRBD1 identical over 9 bases. The germline V gene encodes CDR1 MNHEY and CDR2 SVGEGT. The length of the CDR3 is 14 residues. CDR3 residues: CVSKPGTGSYEQYF. In DNA, the CDR3 is TGTGTCAGCAAACCCGGGACAGGGTCCTACGAGCAGTACTTC.

This clonotype was found many times. The chain links TRBV11-2 to TRBJ2-3; 7 bases map to TRBD2. After removal of 4 bases from V and 1 base from J, the junction contained 11 bases not matched to a gene. Germline V gives CDR1 SGHAT, CDR2 FQNNGV. The CDR3 has 17 amino acids. The CDR3 loop reads CASSSRGRRGGTDTQYF. The CDR3 region has the DNA TGTGCCAGCAGCTCCCGTGGTAGACGGGGGGGCACAGATACGCAGTATTTT. Based on the CDR3 plus reference TRBV11-2 and TRBJ2-3, the full variable domain is EAGVAQSPRYKIIEKRQSVAFWCNPISGHATLYWYQQILGQGPKLLIQFQNNGVVDDSQLPKDRFSAERLKGVDSTLKIQPAKLEDSAVYLCASSSRGRRGGTDTQYFGPGTRLTVL.

J is TRBJ1-1 and V is TRBV11-2; tentatively, D is TRBD1 (5 bases). From germline, CDR1 is SGHAT and CDR2 FQNNGV. Trimming took 1 base from V and 5 from J, leaving 11 bases between them. The CDR3 consists of 14 residues. The CDR3 reads CASSLGGGRTEAFF. The CDR3 coding sequence is TGTGCCAGCAGCTTAGGGGGCGGACGTACTGAAGCTTTCTTT.

The gene calls are TRBV19 and TRBJ1-1; D uncertain. Trimming took 3 bases from V and 0 from J, leaving 14 bases between them. The CDR3 consists of 16 residues. CDR1 is LNHDA and CDR2 is SQIVND in the germline V gene (reference sequence). CDR3 DNA: TGTGCCAGTAGTATCTGGGCAGGAGGGATGAACACTGAAGCTTTCTTT. Its translation is CASSIWAGGMNTEAFF.

This clonotype was counted a single time. It may be a read error: a sequence one base away is much more abundant. CDR3 bases: TGTGCCAGCACCTTGGAACAGGGAGGGGACTATGGCTACACCTTC. It codes for CASTLEQGGDYGYTF. This rearrangement joins TRBV5-6 to TRBJ1-2; a possible D gene is TRBD1 (6 bases). Germline-derived CDR1 and CDR2 are SGHDT and YYEEEE. CDR3 length: 15 residues.

About this clonotype itself: Compared with germline, one end of the junction differs, possibly owing to a read error. The gene calls are TRBV11-2 and TRBJ2-6; D possibly corresponds to TRBD1 (5 bases). Germline assignment: CDR1 SGHAT and CDR2 FQNNGV. CDR3 size: 15 residues. The CDR3 DNA follows: TGTGCCAGAAGCTTAGACCGGGCTGGGGCCAACGTCCTGGCTTTC. Translation: CARSLDRAGANVLAF.

In its sample, this clonotype was seen once. One junction end does not reproduce the germline sequence, and a read error may be involved. The chain combines TRBV11-2 with TRBJ1-2; tentative D call: TRBD1 (6 bases). The CDR3 is 13 amino acids. CDR1 and CDR2 from the germline V gene are SGHAT and FQNNGV. CDR3 residues: CAISFQGPLGYTF. In nucleotides, the CDR3 is TGTGCCATCAGCTTCCAGGGGCCCCTTGGTTACACCTTC. Variable domain in full (rest from reference TRBV11-2 and TRBJ1-2): EAGVAQSPRYKIIEKRQSVAFWCNPISGHATLYWYQQILGQGPKLLIQFQNNGVVDDSQLPKDRFSAERLKGVDSTLKIQPAKLEDSAVYLCAISFQGPLGYTFGSGTRLTVV.

With respect to this clonotype: One junction end disagrees with the germline gene, perhaps due to a read error. The chain joins TRBV11-1 to TRBJ2-1; D is uncertain. Germline V gene data show CDR1 as SGHAT and CDR2 as FQDESV (reference sequence). This CDR3 is built from 14 residues. The CDR3 DNA sequence: TGTGTCAGCAGCTCGCGAGGTCCTTACAATGAGCAGTTCTTC. It yields the protein CVSSSRGPYNEQFF.

Of note for this clonotype: Germline is not matched at one junction end, which may reflect a read error. The chain recombines TRBV11-2 with TRBJ2-3; D ambiguous. The germline V gene encodes CDR1 SGHAT and CDR2 FQNNGV. This CDR3 region has 12 residues. CDR3: CASSSSAYMQYF. CDR3 DNA: TGTGCCAGCAGCTCTTCTGCTTATATGCAGTACTTT.

As concerns this clonotype: Sequence at one end of the junction differs from germline and may be a read error. The V call is TRBV4-1, the J call TRBJ2-7; no definite D call. Germline V gene data show CDR1 as MGHRA and CDR2 as YSYEKL. This CDR3 is 15 amino acids long. The CDR3 spells CASSQDLTFSNEQYF. Here the CDR3 DNA reads TGCGCCAGCAGCCAAGATCTAACATTCTCCAACGAGCAGTACTTC.

The chain combines TRBV7-9 with TRBJ1-2; possibly TRBD1 for D (6 bases). The CDR3 extends over 15 amino acids. The germline V gene encodes CDR1 SEHNR and CDR2 FQNEAQ (reference sequence). V dropped 7 bases and J dropped 5 bases, with 20 bases sitting between them. The CDR3 loop is CASTKGGGGRYGYTF. The CDR3 nucleotides are TGTGCCAGCACCAAAGGAGGGGGGGGAAGATATGGCTACACCTTC.

This clonotype has ten or more counts. The chain couples TRBV5-5 to TRBJ2-1; 7 nucleotides match TRBD1. The V gene's germline CDR1 is SGHKS and CDR2 YYEKEE (reference sequence). Losses at the gene ends were 4 bases for V and 1 base for J; bases not matched to a gene: 8. The CDR3 spans 16 residues. CDR3: CASSPGQMYSYNEQFF. The CDR3 nucleotides read TGTGCCAGCAGCCCGGGACAGATGTATTCCTACAATGAGCAGTTCTTC.

In its sample, this clonotype was seen a few times. The J gene is TRBJ2-5, the V gene TRBV5-4; 8 nucleotides agree with TRBD1. The CDR3 spans 14 residues. Germline V lookup: CDR1 SGHNT, CDR2 YYREEE (reference sequence). The ends lost 1 base at V and 4 bases at J; junction bases unmatched: 3. In DNA, the CDR3 is TGTGCCAGCAGCTTGACAGGGGGTATAGAGACCCAGTACTTC. Translation: CASSLTGGIETQYF.

The chain recombines TRBV11-2 with TRBJ2-1; 15 bases match TRBD2. Trimming took 5 bases from V and 11 from J; bases not matched to a gene: 13. This CDR3 is built from 17 residues. Germline loops: CDR1 SGHAT, CDR2 FQNNGV. The CDR3 DNA reads TGTGCCAGCAGCCCAGGACTAGCGGGAGGGCCGGTTAATAAGCAGTTCTTC. This translates into CASSPGLAGGPVNKQFF.

As to this clonotype: Given a much more abundant clone one base away, this may be a read error. The chain is built from TRBV12-3 or TRBV12-4 and TRBJ2-7, with TRBD1 identical over 10 bases. There are 15 residues in the CDR3. J lost 2 bases, V lost 10 bases, and 11 bases had no gene match. CDR3 in amino acids: CANSLGQGPAYEQYF. The DNA for the CDR3 is TGTGCCAACAGCCTGGGACAGGGGCCAGCCTACGAGCAGTACTTC.

The V gene is TRBV11-2, the J gene TRBJ2-2, with D possibly being TRBD2 (5 bases). The germline V gene encodes CDR1 SGHAT and CDR2 FQNNGV. V was pared by 1 base and J by 4 bases, with 10 bases between. The CDR3 sequence is 15 residues long. CDR3 sequence (DNA): TGTGCCAGCAGCTTAGTGGGGAGTGTCACCGGGGAGCTGTTTTTT. It specifies CASSLVGSVTGELFF.

This clonotype occurred a few times. The chain has TRBV6-1 and TRBJ2-2; 9 bases fit TRBD2. This CDR3 region has 14 residues. Germline V CDR1 and CDR2: MNHNS, SASEGT. Trimming took 7 bases from V and 4 from J; bases not matched to a gene: 4. Written as DNA, the CDR3 is TGTGCCAGCATGCAACTAGCGGGCACCGGGGAGCTGTTTTTT. The encoded protein is CASMQLAGTGELFF.

This CDR3 is CASSFPPDEQFF. CDR3 DNA sequence: TGTGCCAGCAGCTTTCCCCCAGACGAGCAGTTCTTC. The V and J genes are TRBV7-9 and TRBJ2-1; D gene ambiguous. Germline CDR1 reads SEHNR; CDR2 reads FQNEAQ (reference sequence). CDR3 size: 12 residues. V dropped 3 bases and J dropped 10 bases, with 10 bases sitting between them.